The present T cell receptor (beta chain) was sequenced within a study of blood T cell repertoires in COVID-19. About the research overall: The study drew acute and convalescent COVID-19 samples from the United States, Italy and Spain.

J gave up 4 bases and V 5 bases, and 2 bases lay outside the gene matches. The CDR3 sequence is 13 residues long. Germline V gene data show CDR1 as SGHTA and CDR2 as FQGNSA. Profiled with immunoSEQ multiplex PCR; TCRdb holds only in-frame clones, not every one. Of 430,000 or so clones detected, 85% to 90% appear once; the ten largest clones hold 1.5% to 2%. Recovered Cohort 3 donors showed two negative PCRs, clearance, or symptom resolution. V and J are TRBV7-2 and TRBJ2-7; 10 bases line up with TRBD1. Sequenced material: PBMCs or T cells enriched from blood (not recorded which). This TCR was recovered from a woman between 40 and 55 years old who had recovered from COVID-19. The CDR3 is CASSTGQGYEQYF. CDR3 nucleotides: TGTGCCAGCAGCACGGGACAGGGGTACGAGCAGTACTTC.